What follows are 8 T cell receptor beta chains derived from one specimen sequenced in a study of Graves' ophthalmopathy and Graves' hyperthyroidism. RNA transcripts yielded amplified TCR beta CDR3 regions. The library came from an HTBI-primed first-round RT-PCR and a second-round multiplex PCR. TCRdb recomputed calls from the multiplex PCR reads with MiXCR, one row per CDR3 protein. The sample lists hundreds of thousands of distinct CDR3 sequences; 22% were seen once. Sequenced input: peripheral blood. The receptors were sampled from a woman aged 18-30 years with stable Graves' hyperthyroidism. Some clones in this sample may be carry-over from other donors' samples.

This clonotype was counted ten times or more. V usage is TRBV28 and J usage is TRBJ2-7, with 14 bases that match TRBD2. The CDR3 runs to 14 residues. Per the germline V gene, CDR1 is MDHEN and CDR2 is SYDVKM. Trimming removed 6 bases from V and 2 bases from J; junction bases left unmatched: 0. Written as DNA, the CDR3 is TGTGCCAGCAGGACTAGCGGGGGGGCCTACGAGCAGTACTTC. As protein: CASRTSGGAYEQYF.

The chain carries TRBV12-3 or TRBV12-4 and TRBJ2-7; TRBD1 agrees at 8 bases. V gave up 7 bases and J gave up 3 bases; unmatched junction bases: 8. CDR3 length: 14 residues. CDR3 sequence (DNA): TGTGCCAGCACCCGGACAGGGAGGATCTACGAGCAGTACTTC. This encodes CASTRTGRIYEQYF.

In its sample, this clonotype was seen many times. The CDR3 DNA follows: TGCAGTGCTAGAGACCACAGGGCACAACTATATGGCTACACCTTC. Translation: CSARDHRAQLYGYTF. The chain has TRBV20-1 and TRBJ1-2; D possibly corresponds to TRBD1 (6 bases). Germline V gives CDR1 DFQATT, CDR2 SNEGSKA (reference sequence). This CDR3 has 15 residues. V lost 0 bases, J lost 5 bases, and 16 bases lay in between.

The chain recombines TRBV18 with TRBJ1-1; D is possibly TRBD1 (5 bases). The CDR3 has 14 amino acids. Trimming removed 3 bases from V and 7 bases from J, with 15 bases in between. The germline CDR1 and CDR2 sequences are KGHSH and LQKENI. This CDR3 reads CASSPVPGQGEAFF. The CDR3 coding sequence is TGTGCCAGCTCACCGGTCCCAGGGCAGGGTGAAGCTTTCTTT.

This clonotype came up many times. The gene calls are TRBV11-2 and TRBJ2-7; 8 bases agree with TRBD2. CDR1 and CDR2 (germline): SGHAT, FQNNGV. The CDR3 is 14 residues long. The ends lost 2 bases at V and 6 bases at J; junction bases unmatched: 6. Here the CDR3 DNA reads TGTGCCAGCAGCTTATCGGGAGGGCCCGGCGAGCAGTACTTC. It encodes CASSLSGGPGEQYF.

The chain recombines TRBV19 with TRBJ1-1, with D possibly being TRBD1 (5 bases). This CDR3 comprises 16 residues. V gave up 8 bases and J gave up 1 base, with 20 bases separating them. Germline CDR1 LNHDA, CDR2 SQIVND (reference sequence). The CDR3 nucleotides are TGTGCCAGTTCAAGGGGCGGGCCAGGGAAGAACACTGAAGCTTTCTTT. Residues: CASSRGGPGKNTEAFF.

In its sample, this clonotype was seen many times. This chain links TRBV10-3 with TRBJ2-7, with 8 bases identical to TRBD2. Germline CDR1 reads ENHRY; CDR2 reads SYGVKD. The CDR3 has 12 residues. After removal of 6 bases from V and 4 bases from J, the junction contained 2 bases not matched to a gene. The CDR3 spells CAIRGLEYEQYF. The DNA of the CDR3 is TGTGCCATCAGGGGACTAGAGTACGAGCAGTACTTC.

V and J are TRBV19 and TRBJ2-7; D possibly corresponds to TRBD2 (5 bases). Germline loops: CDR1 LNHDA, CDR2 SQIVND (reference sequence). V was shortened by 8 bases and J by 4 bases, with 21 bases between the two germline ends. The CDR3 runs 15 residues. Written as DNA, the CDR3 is TGTGCCAGTGCACCTTGGGGTGGGAGAATGTACGAGCAGTACTTC. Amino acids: CASAPWGGRMYEQYF.